The 14 T cell receptor beta chains listed next were all sequenced from one sample in a study of Ad26.COV2.S vaccination and SARS-CoV-2 variants. Sample treatment: approximately 18 received Ad26.COV2.S at low or high dose, single or two shots; a few received placebo; per-sample allocation not given. Day 63 after the first vaccine or placebo injection was the time point for sampling. Profiled with immunoSEQ multiplex PCR; TCRdb holds only in-frame clones, not every one. The table includes under 300,000 clones, roughly 87% detected once. The input for sequencing was peripheral blood, taken in a trial of Ad26.COV2.S vaccine versus placebo. The receptors stem from a person between 18 and 59 years old who received the Ad26.COV2.S COVID-19 vaccine or a placebo.

The chain is built from TRBV6-5 and TRBJ1-1; D unresolved. Germline loops: CDR1 MNHEY, CDR2 SVGAGI. The CDR3 covers 12 residues. The V end lost 2 bases, the J end lost 7 bases, and 8 bases lay between the germline ends. The CDR3 reads CASSYPEGEAFF. The CDR3 DNA sequence: TGTGCCAGCAGTTACCCGGAAGGTGAAGCTTTCTTT.

The J gene is TRBJ1-2, the V gene TRBV3-1 (or the pseudogene TRBV3-2); 8 positions match TRBD1. Germline lookup yields CDR1 LGHDT and CDR2 YNNKEL (reference sequence). The CDR3 covers 13 residues. Trimming cost V 5 bases and J 8 bases; bases outside gene matches: 7. CDR3 DNA sequence: TGTGCCAGCAGCTTCAGGGGGCTGGGGGGCTACACCTTC. Its protein is CASSFRGLGGYTF.

The chain links TRBV4-3 to TRBJ1-1; D unresolved. With 0 bases removed from V and 5 bases from J, the gap between germline ends came to 10 bases. The CDR3 is 14 residues long. From germline, CDR1 is LGHNA and CDR2 YSLEER. CDR3 region: CASSQDHAGTEAFF. The CDR3 DNA reads as TGCGCCAGCAGCCAAGATCACGCAGGTACTGAAGCTTTCTTT.

The chain links TRBV3-1 (or the pseudogene TRBV3-2) to TRBJ2-1; D is undetermined. V dropped 9 bases and J dropped 5 bases, with 14 bases sitting between them. The CDR3 covers 13 residues. CDR1 is LGHDT and CDR2 is YNNKEL in the germline V gene (reference sequence). For the CDR3, the DNA is TGTGCCAGTGGCCAGACAATAAACAATGAGCAGTTCTTC. This encodes CASGQTINNEQFF.

The V call is TRBV7-9, the J call TRBJ1-1; 10 bases are a match to TRBD1. V lost 1 base and J lost 4; bases outside the gene matches: 3. Germline V CDR1 and CDR2: SEHNR, FQNEAQ (reference sequence). The CDR3 runs 15 residues. The CDR3 region is CASSLETGGSTEAFF. Here the CDR3 DNA reads TGTGCCAGCAGCTTAGAGACAGGGGGCAGCACTGAAGCTTTCTTT.

J is TRBJ2-3 and V is TRBV5-1; TRBD2 might be the D (6 bases). CDR1 and CDR2 (germline): SGHRS, YFSETQ. The CDR3 runs 16 residues. With 0 bases removed from V and 0 bases from J, the gap between germline ends came to 11 bases. The CDR3 spells CASSLAWGESTDTQYF. DNA of the CDR3: TGCGCCAGCAGCTTGGCCTGGGGGGAAAGCACAGATACGCAGTATTTT.

This clone was recorded once. The chain uses TRBV6-6 and TRBJ1-1; possible D gene TRBD1, 5 bases. Germline lookup yields CDR1 MNHNY and CDR2 SVGAGI (reference sequence). CDR3 size: 12 residues. The V end lost 5 bases, the J end lost 11 bases, and 15 bases lay between the germline ends. The CDR3 nucleotides read TGTGCCAGCAGTCCTCAGGGCTACCGGGCTTTCTTT. Its protein is CASSPQGYRAFF.

V and J are TRBV3-1 (or the pseudogene TRBV3-2) and TRBJ2-3, with D unresolved. Germline CDR1 and CDR2: LGHDT and YNNKEL (reference sequence). V lost 4 bases to trimming and J lost 2 bases, with 22 bases between them. CDR3 length: 18 residues. CDR3: CASSLNLDRAFSTDTQYF. The DNA of the CDR3 is TGTGCCAGCAGCCTAAATCTCGACCGCGCTTTCTCCACAGATACGCAGTATTTT.

The chain employs TRBV15 and TRBJ2-2, with 14 bases identical to TRBD2. With 2 bases clipped from V and 7 bases from J, the junction kept 9 bases outside the gene matches. The CDR3 is made up of 18 amino acids. Germline loops: CDR1 LNHNV, CDR2 YYDKDF (reference sequence). Here the CDR3 reads CATSRPEGLAGVIGELFF. The CDR3 nucleotides are TGTGCCACCAGCAGACCCGAGGGACTAGCGGGAGTTATCGGGGAGCTGTTTTTT.

The J gene is TRBJ1-5, the V gene TRBV7-2; maybe TRBD1 (6 bases). V dropped 2 bases and J dropped 5 bases, with 7 bases sitting between them. This CDR3 has 13 residues. The germline CDR1 and CDR2 sequences are SGHTA and FQGNSA. CDR3 coding DNA: TGTGCCAGCAGCTTAAGGGGGGATCAGCCCCAGCATTTT. This sequence encodes CASSLRGDQPQHF.

The chain joins TRBV13 to TRBJ2-1; 7 nucleotides line up with TRBD2. V lost 3 bases and J lost 5; bases outside the gene matches: 4. CDR1 is PRHDT, CDR2 FYEKMQ, per germline (reference sequence). This CDR3 comprises 14 residues. The chain's CDR3 is CASSFPGTNNEQFF. In nucleotides, the CDR3 is TGTGCCAGCAGCTTCCCCGGGACTAACAATGAGCAGTTCTTC.

As regards this clone: Distinct nucleotide sequences in the sample also encode this CDR3. DNA of the CDR3: TGTGCCAGCAGTAGGGACAGCAATCAGCCCCAGCATTTT. This encodes CASSRDSNQPQHF. The genes are TRBV6-5 and TRBJ1-5, with D perhaps TRBD1 (5 bases). The CDR3 is 13 amino acids. Trimming removed 5 bases at V and 1 base at J, with 6 bases between. The germline gives CDR1 MNHEY, CDR2 SVGAGI.

This sequence joins TRBV5-6 and TRBJ2-7; 9 bases line up with TRBD2. Germline trimming cut 3 bases from V and 2 bases from J; bases unmatched to any gene: 0. The CDR3 sequence is 13 residues long. Germline V gene sequence: CDR1 SGHDT, CDR2 YYEEEE. The CDR3 sequence: CASSSSGAYEQYF. The CDR3 bases are TGTGCCAGCAGCTCTAGCGGGGCCTACGAGCAGTACTTC.

Only one count was recorded for this clone. V gene TRBV24-1 combines with J gene TRBJ2-1, with D possibly TRBD2 on 6 matching bases. The CDR3 has 14 residues. Germline values: CDR1 KGHDR, CDR2 SFDVKD. Trimming removed 4 bases at V and 3 bases at J, with 9 bases between. This chain's CDR3 is CATSEAGNYNEQFF. CDR3 nucleotides: TGTGCCACCAGTGAAGCGGGTAACTACAATGAGCAGTTCTTC.